This TCR beta chain was observed in a study of shared clonotypes between healthy human individuals. About the study: Donor ages ranged 18 to 49 years: a couple of women, a few men. Each donor's CD4 naive and CD4 memory cells filled three plates apiece, CD8 naive two, and CD8 memory one.

Cells designated naive CD8 were CD45RO-negative and were positively selected for CCR7, with terminally differentiated effector memory CD45RA+ cells excluded. The study, taken as a whole, reports: In contrast to clonotypes shared by all four donors, non-shared clonotypes had lower generation probabilities. Larger richness was generally estimated for naive than memory subsets.

Comment on this clone: Its cognate antigen is unknown.

Profiling relied on immunoSEQ multiplex PCR, and the TCRdb table lists in-frame clones only, not all of them. The sample holds 1.5 million to 2.5 million clones, roughly 95% seen once. The germline CDR1 and CDR2 sequences are WSHSY and SAAADI. CDR3 length: 14 amino acids. The V segment lost 10 bases and the J segment 2 bases; nucleotides outside the gene matches: 9. V is TRBV10-2 and J is TRBJ2-7, with 9 bases aligning to TRBD1. Sequencing was done on a sample of naive CD8+ T cells sorted from blood. The sequence came from a man aged 18 to 30 in good health. Here the CDR3 DNA reads TGCGCCACCACAGAGACAGGGGGGACCTACGAGCAGTACTTC. This sequence encodes CATTETGGTYEQYF.